The 30 T cell receptor beta chains listed next were all sequenced from one sample in a study of preoperative IRX-2 immunotherapy in early breast cancer. Treatment: preoperative locoregional IRX-2 cytokine immunotherapy. Generated by immunoSEQ multiplex PCR, the TCRdb table keeps only in-frame clones and is missing some. The table records tens of thousands of clones, nearly 90% of them present only once. Sampling was performed from a patient treated with IRX-2 immunotherapy. Receptor source: a human donor with breast cancer.

CDR3 DNA: TGTGCCAGCAGTTTGCCCGGGACAGGGGGGTATGGCTACACCTTC. Translated, it gives CASSLPGTGGYGYTF. The V call is TRBV5-4, the J call TRBJ1-2, with 11 bases fitting TRBD1. Germline V gene sequence: CDR1 SGHNT, CDR2 YYREEE (reference sequence). Trimming cost V 5 bases and J 5 bases; bases outside gene matches: 8. The CDR3 length is 15 residues.

J is TRBJ2-6 and V is TRBV27, with 9 bases matching TRBD1. Germline CDR1 reads MNHEY; CDR2 reads SMNVEV (reference sequence). The CDR3 length is 16 residues. Trimming cost V 8 bases and J 1 base; bases outside gene matches: 6. In DNA form, the CDR3 reads TGTGCCAGCGGACAGGGGTTCAATTCTGGGGCCAACGTCCTGACTTTC. Encoded protein: CASGQGFNSGANVLTF.

V is TRBV7-9 and J is TRBJ2-5, with D tentatively TRBD2 (6 bases). Trimming shortened V by 3 bases and J by 5 bases, and 13 bases separated the two germline ends. This CDR3 spans 14 amino acids. Germline V lookup: CDR1 SEHNR, CDR2 FQNEAQ (reference sequence). CDR3 nucleotide sequence: TGTGCCAGCAGCTTGGGACTGGAGACTGAGACCCAGTACTTC. Translating gives CASSLGLETETQYF.

The J gene is TRBJ2-2, the V gene TRBV4-1; D remains ambiguous. Between the trimmed V and J ends, which lost 0 bases and 6 bases, there was a span of 8 bases. The CDR3 contains 14 residues. The germline V gene has CDR1 MGHRA and CDR2 YSYEKL. As DNA, the CDR3 is TGCGCCAGCAGCCAAGAAGCACGGCCCGGGGAGCTGTTTTTT. Its protein product is CASSQEARPGELFF.

The V gene is TRBV2, the J gene TRBJ2-6; perhaps TRBD2 as D (6 bases). The length of the CDR3 is 15 residues. Germline V lookup: CDR1 SNHLY, CDR2 FYNNEI. The V and J ends lost 4 bases and 2 bases respectively, with 9 bases between them. The CDR3 reads CASSGERAGANVLTF. The DNA for the CDR3 is TGTGCCAGCAGTGGGGAGCGGGCTGGGGCCAACGTCCTGACTTTC.

This clone was counted between two and nine times. The chain carries TRBV27 and TRBJ2-7; TRBD2 is a possible D gene (5 bases). Per germline, CDR1 MNHEY and CDR2 SMNVEV (reference sequence). V dropped 3 bases and J dropped 3 bases, with 12 bases sitting between them. This CDR3 comprises 14 residues. The CDR3 protein is CASSLRSGYYEQYF. CDR3 sequence (DNA): TGTGCCAGCAGTTTGAGGAGCGGCTACTACGAGCAGTACTTC.

This clone was counted only a few times. The chain couples TRBV9 to TRBJ2-7; 10 bases are a match to TRBD2. The germline V gene has CDR1 SGDLS and CDR2 YYNGEE. This CDR3 has 17 amino acids. The junction had 13 bases not matched to a gene; V was cut back by 3 bases and J by 4 bases. CDR3 residues: CASSARGSGRAGYEQYF. The CDR3 nucleotides read TGTGCCAGCAGCGCCCGAGGGAGCGGGAGGGCCGGGTACGAGCAGTACTTC.

The rearrangement links TRBV7-9 to TRBJ2-1; TRBD1 matches 7 bases. The germline gives CDR1 SEHNR, CDR2 FQNEAQ (reference sequence). Trimming cost V 5 bases and J 0 bases; bases outside gene matches: 4. The CDR3 consists of 15 residues. DNA for the CDR3: TGTGCCAGCAGCCGGGACAGTAGCTCCTACAATGAGCAGTTCTTC. Amino acid sequence: CASSRDSSSYNEQFF. The full variable domain, its missing parts supplied by reference TRBV7-9 and TRBJ2-1, is DTGVSQNPRHKITKRGQNVTFRCDPISEHNRLYWYRQTLGQGPEFLTYFQNEAQLEKSRLLSDRFSAERPKGSFSTLEIQRTEQGDSAMYLCASSRDSSSYNEQFFGPGTRLTVL.

The table lists this clone with a count of one. The chain couples TRBV25-1 to TRBJ2-5, with D possibly TRBD2 on 5 matching bases. CDR1 MGHDK and CDR2 SYGVNS come from the germline V gene. V was clipped by 6 bases and J by 3 bases, with 11 bases between them. CDR3 length: 13 residues. This chain's CDR3 is CASRPPGEETQYF. The CDR3 DNA reads as TGTGCCAGCAGGCCGCCCGGGGAAGAGACCCAGTACTTC.

The V call is TRBV30, the J call TRBJ2-1; tentative D call: TRBD1 (6 bases). The CDR3 has 17 residues. Between the trimmed V and J ends, which lost 0 bases and 0 bases, there was a span of 15 bases. Germline CDR1 GTSNPN, CDR2 SVGIG (reference sequence). The CDR3 DNA is TGTGCCTGGAGTGTACTCGGCGTCAGGGGCTCCTACAATGAGCAGTTCTTC. This sequence encodes CAWSVLGVRGSYNEQFF. The full variable domain, in which reference TRBV30 and TRBJ2-1 provide the parts outside the CDR3, is SQTIHQWPATLVQPVGSPLSLECTVEGTSNPNLYWYRQAAGRGLQLLFYSVGIGQISSEVPQNLSASRPQDRQFILSSKKLLLSDSGFYLCAWSVLGVRGSYNEQFFGPGTRLTVL.

The chain links TRBV15 to TRBJ2-3, with D perhaps TRBD1 (7 bases). The CDR3 loop spans 16 amino acids. Germline V lookup: CDR1 LNHNV, CDR2 YYDKDF (reference sequence). Trimming stripped 0 bases from V and 2 bases from J, with 12 bases between. CDR3 in amino acids: CATSRDQGGPTDTQYF. For the CDR3, the DNA is TGTGCCACCAGCAGAGATCAGGGGGGACCCACAGATACGCAGTATTTT.

This chain links TRBV7-6 with TRBJ2-7, with TRBD1 matching over 9 bases. The germline V gene encodes CDR1 SGHVS and CDR2 FNYEAQ. The CDR3 is 15 residues long. With V trimmed by 1 base and J by 4 bases, 5 bases remained unmatched. Written as DNA, the CDR3 is TGTGCCAGCAGCTTAGGGGGACAGGGAGGTTACGAGCAGTACTTC. This gives the protein CASSLGGQGGYEQYF.

The chain has TRBV5-1 and TRBJ2-3, with TRBD2 matching 11 bases. Per germline, CDR1 SGHRS and CDR2 YFSETQ. J was trimmed by 14 bases and V by 4 bases; bases with no gene match: 9. CDR3 length: 13 amino acids. The CDR3 loop is CASSLAGGPPGYF. The CDR3 bases are TGCGCCAGCAGCCTAGCGGGAGGCCCCCCGGGGTATTTT.

This clone was picked up one time. This chain connects TRBV5-1 to TRBJ1-3; 7 bases are shared with TRBD1. CDR3 length: 14 residues. Germline-derived CDR1 and CDR2 are SGHRS and YFSETQ. V gave up 4 bases and J gave up 2 bases; unmatched junction bases: 3. The CDR3 protein is CASSPGTAGNTIYF. In DNA, the CDR3 is TGCGCCAGCAGCCCGGGGACAGCTGGAAACACCATATATTTT.

V gene TRBV4-3 combines with J gene TRBJ2-7, with 7 positions matching TRBD1. Germline V gene lookup returns CDR1 LGHNA and CDR2 YSLEER. Trimming at V came to 0 bases and at J to 1 base, leaving 3 bases not matched to a gene. The CDR3 covers 15 residues. The CDR3 region is CASSQERDSSYEQYF. The CDR3 DNA is TGCGCCAGCAGCCAAGAACGGGACAGTTCCTACGAGCAGTACTTC.

The chain has TRBV28 and TRBJ2-2; 7 bases agree with TRBD1. Trimming removed 2 bases from V and 4 bases from J; junction bases left unmatched: 7. Germline assignment: CDR1 MDHEN and CDR2 SYDVKM. The CDR3 loop spans 16 amino acids. The CDR3 spells CASSLHRGSGTGELFF. DNA for the CDR3: TGTGCCAGCAGTTTACACAGGGGTTCTGGCACCGGGGAGCTGTTTTTT.

The rearrangement joins TRBV19 to TRBJ1-5; 9 positions agree with TRBD1. The J segment lost 0 bases and the V segment lost 6 bases, leaving 3 bases of the junction unmatched. Germline CDR1 LNHDA, CDR2 SQIVND (reference sequence). The CDR3 covers 15 residues. The CDR3 DNA sequence: TGTGCCAGTAGGAGACAGGGGGATAGCAATCAGCCCCAGCATTTT. The encoded protein is CASRRQGDSNQPQHF.

V and J are TRBV5-1 and TRBJ2-1; TRBD2 matches 10 bases. Germline trimming cut 0 bases from V and 8 bases from J; bases unmatched to any gene: 5. The CDR3 is 15 amino acids. Germline assignment: CDR1 SGHRS and CDR2 YFSETQ. CDR3 nucleotide sequence: TGCGCCAGCAGCTTGGGAGCGGGGGGGACTCATGAGCAGTTCTTC. It translates to CASSLGAGGTHEQFF. Full variable domain (outside the CDR3, taken from reference TRBV5-1 and TRBJ2-1): KAGVTQTPRYLIKTRGQQVTLSCSPISGHRSVSWYQQTPGQGLQFLFEYFSETQRNKGNFPGRFSGRQFSNSRSEMNVSTLELGDSALYLCASSLGAGGTHEQFFGPGTRLTVL.

V gene TRBV10-3 combines with J gene TRBJ1-2; 7 bases are shared with TRBD1. CDR1 and CDR2 (germline): ENHRY, SYGVKD. There are 13 residues in the CDR3. V dropped 6 bases and J dropped 5; count of bases not matched to a gene: 6. CDR3 coding DNA: TGTGCCATCAGCAGGGACAGAACATATGGCTACACCTTC. Translation gives CAISRDRTYGYTF.

This chain uses TRBV7-6 with TRBJ2-5; 15 bases are a match to TRBD2. The CDR3 covers 16 residues. Trimming at V came to 5 bases and at J to 5 bases, leaving 6 bases not matched to a gene. Germline loops: CDR1 SGHVS, CDR2 FNYEAQ. The CDR3 nucleotides read TGTGCCAGCAGCCCGGGACTAGCGGGGGGACGGGAGACCCAGTACTTC. Amino acids: CASSPGLAGGRETQYF.

V usage is TRBV9 and J usage is TRBJ1-1; no clear D. This CDR3 spans 15 amino acids. V lost 4 bases and J lost 1, with 14 bases in between. CDR1 is SGDLS and CDR2 is YYNGEE in the germline V gene. CDR3 region: CASSSGSTGNTEAFF. In DNA, the CDR3 is TGTGCCAGCAGCTCTGGGTCGACGGGGAACACTGAAGCTTTCTTT.

The V gene is TRBV18, the J gene TRBJ1-1; D perhaps matches TRBD1 (6 bases). Germline CDR1 KGHSH, CDR2 LQKENI. The CDR3 runs to 13 residues. Trimming pared 3 bases from V and 5 bases from J, leaving 10 bases between. CDR3 region: CASSPGTRTEAFF. The CDR3 DNA follows: TGTGCCAGCTCACCCGGGACAAGGACTGAAGCTTTCTTT.

The J gene is TRBJ1-1, the V gene TRBV5-1, with 10 bases matching TRBD1. Germline V lookup: CDR1 SGHRS, CDR2 YFSETQ. This CDR3 has 14 amino acids. V lost 3 bases to trimming and J lost 7 bases; unmatched junction nucleotides: 6. CDR3 nucleotide sequence: TGCGCCAGCAGCTGGAGACAGGGGGCTAATGAAGCTTTCTTT. This translates into CASSWRQGANEAFF.

The chain has TRBV7-9 and TRBJ2-7, with D possibly being TRBD1 (6 bases). CDR3 length equals 15 residues. Germline V CDR1 and CDR2: SEHNR, FQNEAQ (reference sequence). V shed 3 bases and J shed 7 bases, with 19 bases lying between them. The CDR3 DNA reads as TGTGCCAGCAGCTTCGGTAGGGCAGGGGCGGAAGAGCAGTACTTC. As protein: CASSFGRAGAEEQYF. Drawing the rest from reference TRBV7-9 and TRBJ2-7, the complete variable domain is DTGVSQNPRHKITKRGQNVTFRCDPISEHNRLYWYRQTLGQGPEFLTYFQNEAQLEKSRLLSDRFSAERPKGSFSTLEIQRTEQGDSAMYLCASSFGRAGAEEQYFGPGTRLTVT.

This clone appeared a single time. The gene calls are TRBV13 and TRBJ2-7, with D possibly matching TRBD2 (6 bases). Germline CDR1 reads PRHDT; CDR2 reads FYEKMQ (reference sequence). There are 16 residues in the CDR3. With 1 base removed from V and 3 bases from J, the gap between germline ends came to 16 bases. For the CDR3, the DNA is TGTGCCAGCAGCTTAGCCATAGCGGACCGCGACTACGAGCAGTACTTC. Protein product: CASSLAIADRDYEQYF. The whole variable domain, remainder taken from reference TRBV13 and TRBJ2-7, is AAGVIQSPRHLIKEKRETATLKCYPIPRHDTVYWYQQGPGQDPQFLISFYEKMQSDKGSIPDRFSAQQFSDYHSELNMSSLELGDSALYFCASSLAIADRDYEQYFGPGTRLTVT.

This sequence joins TRBV4-1 and TRBJ1-5; no definite D call. The CDR3 runs to 15 residues. Trimming left V 1 base short and J 4 bases short, with 11 bases between. Germline CDR1 MGHRA, CDR2 YSYEKL. The CDR3 nucleotides are TGCGCCAGCAGCCAAGCGGGGTTTTTGAATCAGCCCCAGCATTTT. Protein: CASSQAGFLNQPQHF.

The chain uses TRBV9 and TRBJ2-4; the D gene is possibly TRBD2 (6 bases). CDR3 length equals 13 residues. V dropped 1 base and J dropped 12 bases, with 14 bases sitting between them. Germline V gene data show CDR1 as SGDLS and CDR2 as YYNGEE. CDR3 in DNA: TGTGCCAGCAGCGTACGATTGGCGGGGAATCAGTACTTC. It specifies CASSVRLAGNQYF.

This clone was seen only once. The chain employs TRBV6-5 and TRBJ2-3, with 7 bases that match TRBD2. Trimming took 4 bases from V and 8 from J; bases not matched to a gene: 6. The CDR3 totals 13 residues. Germline CDR1 MNHEY, CDR2 SVGAGI. CDR3 sequence (DNA): TGTGCCAGCAGTTCTGGCGGGGAGGGTACGCAGTATTTT. Its protein is CASSSGGEGTQYF.

The gene calls are TRBV19 and TRBJ1-2; TRBD1 matches at 9 bases. Trimming took 2 bases from V and 7 from J; bases not matched to a gene: 5. CDR1 and CDR2 from the germline V gene are LNHDA and SQIVND (reference sequence). This CDR3 spans 14 amino acids. The CDR3 loop reads CASSITGQGSGYTF. The CDR3 DNA follows: TGTGCCAGTAGTATAACGGGACAGGGTAGTGGCTACACCTTC.

The rearrangement uses TRBV6-6 and TRBJ1-2; possibly TRBD1 for D (5 bases). The CDR3 totals 13 residues. Germline V CDR1 and CDR2: MNHNY, SVGAGI (reference sequence). V dropped 8 bases and J dropped 8 bases, with 18 bases sitting between them. This CDR3 reads CASLEADRSGYTF. As DNA, the CDR3 is TGTGCCAGCCTGGAAGCTGACAGATCGGGCTACACCTTC.